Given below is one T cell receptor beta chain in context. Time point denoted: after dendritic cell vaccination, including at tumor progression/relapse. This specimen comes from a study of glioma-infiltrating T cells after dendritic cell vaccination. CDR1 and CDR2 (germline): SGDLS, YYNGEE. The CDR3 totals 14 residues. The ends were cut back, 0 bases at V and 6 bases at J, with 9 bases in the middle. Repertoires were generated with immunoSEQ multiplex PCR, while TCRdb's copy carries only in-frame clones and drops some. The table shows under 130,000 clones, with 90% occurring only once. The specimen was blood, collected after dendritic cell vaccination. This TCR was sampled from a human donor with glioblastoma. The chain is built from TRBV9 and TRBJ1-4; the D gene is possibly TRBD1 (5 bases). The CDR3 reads CASSVGTGYEKLFF. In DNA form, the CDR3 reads TGTGCCAGCAGCGTAGGCACAGGTTATGAAAAACTGTTTTTT.